This T cell receptor beta chain was recovered during a study of blood T cell repertoires in COVID-19 (TCRdb year 2020). Looking at the study overall: Samples from collaborators originated in the United States, Italy and Spain and spanned both the acute and convalescent phases of COVID-19. The prospective study material was composed of cDNA or gDNA derived from T cells, B-cell-depleted T cells, or PBMCs. Deeply sampled blood TCRbeta repertoires from subjects exposed to, actively infected with, or recovered from COVID-19 were included in the dataset. Samples came from the ongoing ImmuneRACE study (first 160 participants) plus 1,254 subjects from 6 global collaborators. Nearly every sample came with metadata listing a de-identified subject ID, COVID-19 status, age in years and sex. A freely available public database, intended as a resource for researchers studying the immune response to SARS-CoV-2, is where the repertoires were released. HLA class I and class II types, where available, came from metadata supplied by the sample provider rather than from assay-based typing. The study at large found these results: The amount of clinical and demographic metadata varied by source and participant and was provided uncurated.

On this clone itself: Its specific antigen is unknown. Base qualities were left out, and no much larger clone turns up one base away.

The CDR3 goes from the cysteine to the phenylalanine over 20 residues. The CDR3 DNA has 60 bases and is translated from base 1. From V the trimming removes 0 bases and from J it removes 4 bases, while the gene matches leave 13 bases of the junction unaccounted for. CDR1 and CDR2 are drawn from the germline V gene: MGHRA, YSYEKL. Participants in the prospective study were enrolled through a virtual design, were aged about 18 to 100 years, and lived in approximately 24 United States geographic areas. Cohort assignment in the prospective study relied on participant-reported clinical history from a screening survey and a study questionnaire. Mobile phlebotomists in the prospective study collected whole blood, serum and a nasopharyngeal or oropharyngeal swab from every participant. Prospective study participants could optionally give additional blood draws and questionnaires over an approximately two-month period. Before DNA extraction, blood samples from the prospective study were shipped at room temperature or frozen.

TCRbeta CDR3 regions were amplified from genomic DNA by means of the immunoSEQ Assay, a bias-controlled multiplex PCR. As for the authors' bioinformatics: The number of nucleated cells in each sample was estimated by amplification of reference gene primers within the assay. To quantify the absolute abundance of each unique TCRbeta CDR3 rearrangement, sequence reads were collapsed and filtered. For each sample, productive Simpson clonality was calculated as the square root of Simpson's diversity index across productive rearrangements. The table was pulled from immuneACCESS by TCRdb, which kept in-frame rearrangements only. Such tables lose some clones; where checked, under half of the loss comes from unresolved V genes, and the rest has no known cause. V and J calls and clone size are as listed in that table; D and trimming were resolved from the DNA. In this sample the table shows about 240,000 clones, 80% to 90% of which occur a single time. The biggest ten clones account for 2.5% to 3% of the sample.

This sequence was found in a woman in her 30s with acute COVID-19. The sample was PBMCs or T cells enriched from blood (not recorded which). In this chain, TRBV4-1 is recombined with TRBJ2-3; TRBD2 lines up with 13 middle nucleotides. For the CDR3, the sequence is CASSQDTSGGALGSSDTQYF. At the DNA level, the sequence is TGCGCCAGCAGCCAAGATACTAGCGGGGGGGCCCTTGGCTCCTCAGATACGCAGTATTTT.